The text below deals with one T cell receptor beta chain. This CDR3 region has 17 residues. CDR1 and CDR2 from the germline V gene are SGHTA and FQGNSA. The V and J ends lost 1 base and 4 bases respectively, with 17 bases between them. TCRdb analysed the 5' RACE reads with MiXCR anew, one entry per CDR3 protein. Here the sample spans around 490,000 distinct CDR3 sequences, around an eighth being singletons. The data originate from a study of identical twins. This sample was shared with a second study, whose subject was yellow fever vaccine responses in identical twins.

The TCR originated in a woman under 30 in good health. Sequenced sample: CD4+ T cells sorted from blood. The rearrangement joins TRBV7-2 to TRBJ2-4; D may be TRBD2 (6 bases). CDR3 amino acids: CASSLGMGGQIKNIQYF. The DNA of the CDR3 is TGTGCCAGCAGCTTAGGGATGGGGGGTCAGATTAAAAACATTCAGTACTTC.